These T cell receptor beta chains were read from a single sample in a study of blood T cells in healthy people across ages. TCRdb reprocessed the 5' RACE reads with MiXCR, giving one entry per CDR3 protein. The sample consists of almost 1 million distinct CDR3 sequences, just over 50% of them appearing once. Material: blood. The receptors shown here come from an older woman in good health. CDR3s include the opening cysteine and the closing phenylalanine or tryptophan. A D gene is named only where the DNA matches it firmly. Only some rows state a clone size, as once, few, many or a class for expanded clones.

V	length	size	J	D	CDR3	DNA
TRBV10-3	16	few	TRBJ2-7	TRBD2	CAISVGTSGLTYEQYF	TGTGCCATCAGTGTCGGGACTAGCGGGCTTACCTACGAGCAGTACTTC
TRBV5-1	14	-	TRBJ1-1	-	CASSATSVSTEAFF	TGCGCCAGCAGCGCAACATCGGTGAGCACTGAAGCTTTCTTT
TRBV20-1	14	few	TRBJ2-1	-	CSASWSRAYNEQFF	TGCAGTGCTAGTTGGAGCAGAGCCTACAATGAGCAGTTCTTC
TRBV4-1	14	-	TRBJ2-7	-	CASSRGDNAYEQYF	TGCGCCAGCAGCCGGGGGGACAACGCCTACGAGCAGTACTTC
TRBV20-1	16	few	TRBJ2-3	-	CSALPWARGRTDTQYF	TGCAGTGCCCTCCCTTGGGCGAGAGGTCGCACAGATACGCAGTATTTT
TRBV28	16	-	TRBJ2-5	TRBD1	CASSDRFGQGMETQYF	TGTGCCAGCAGCGATCGGTTCGGACAGGGGATGGAGACCCAGTACTTC
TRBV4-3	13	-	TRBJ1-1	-	CASSQEQNTEAFF	TGCGCCAGCAGCCAAGAGCAGAACACTGAAGCTTTCTTT
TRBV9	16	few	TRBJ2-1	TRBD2	CASSDMGLAVYNEQFF	TGTGCCAGCAGCGATATGGGACTAGCGGTCTACAATGAGCAGTTCTTC
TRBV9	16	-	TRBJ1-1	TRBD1	CASSAAGTELNTEAFF	TGTGCCAGCAGCGCAGCCGGGACAGAGTTGAACACTGAAGCTTTCTTT
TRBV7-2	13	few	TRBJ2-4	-	CASSGPTNNIQYF	TGTGCCAGCAGCGGCCCCACCAATAACATTCAGTACTTC
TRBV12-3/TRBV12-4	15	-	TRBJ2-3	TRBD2	CASSISGRAGDTQYF	TGTGCCAGCAGTATTAGCGGGAGGGCCGGGGATACGCAGTATTTT
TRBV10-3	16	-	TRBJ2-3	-	CAISGAQRLNTDTQYF	TGTGCCATCAGTGGGGCCCAGAGACTCAACACAGATACGCAGTATTTT
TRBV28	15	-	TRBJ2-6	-	CAIRQGGSGANVLTF	TGTGCCATTAGGCAGGGGGGCTCTGGGGCCAACGTCCTGACTTTC
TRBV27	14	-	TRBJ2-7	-	CASSLGGDPFEQYF	TGTGCCAGCAGTTTAGGAGGGGACCCTTTCGAGCAGTACTTC
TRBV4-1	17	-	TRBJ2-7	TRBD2	CASSQGYSGSDSYEQYF	TGCGCCAGCAGCCAAGGCTATAGCGGGAGTGACTCCTACGAGCAGTACTTC
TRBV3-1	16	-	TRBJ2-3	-	CASSQKSGPITDTQYF	TGTGCCAGCAGCCAGAAGAGTGGGCCGATCACAGATACGCAGTATTTT
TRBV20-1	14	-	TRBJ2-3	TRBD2	CSARLAASTDTQYF	TGCAGTGCTCGACTAGCGGCTAGCACAGATACGCAGTATTTT
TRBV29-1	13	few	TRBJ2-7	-	CSVEGWVGDEQYF	TGCAGCGTTGAAGGCTGGGTGGGGGACGAGCAGTACTTC
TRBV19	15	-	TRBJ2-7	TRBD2	CASSAYGGSSYEQYF	TGTGCCAGTAGCGCCTACGGCGGGAGCTCCTACGAGCAGTACTTC
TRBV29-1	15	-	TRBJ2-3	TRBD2	CSARTSGRDKDTQYF	TGCAGCGCCCGGACTAGCGGGAGAGATAAAGATACGCAGTATTTT
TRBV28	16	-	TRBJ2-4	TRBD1	CASSPGQGFPKNIQYF	TGTGCCAGCAGCCCAGGACAGGGGTTTCCCAAAAACATTCAGTACTTC
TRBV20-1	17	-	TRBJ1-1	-	CSASGLTGWVPNTEAFF	TGCAGTGCTAGCGGTCTGACGGGATGGGTTCCTAACACTGAAGCTTTCTTT
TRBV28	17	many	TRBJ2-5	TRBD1	CASSTSSTGGSRETQYF	TGTGCCAGCAGTACCTCATCGACAGGGGGCTCTAGGGAGACCCAGTACTTC
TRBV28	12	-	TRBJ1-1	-	CASSHGRSEAFF	TGTGCCAGCAGTCACGGAAGGTCTGAAGCTTTCTTT
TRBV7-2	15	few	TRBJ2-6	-	CASSLDLGGANVLTF	TGTGCCAGCAGCTTGGACCTCGGAGGGGCCAACGTCCTGACTTTC
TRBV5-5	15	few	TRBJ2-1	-	CASSLVRVANTEQFF	TGTGCCAGCAGCTTGGTCCGAGTCGCTAACACTGAGCAGTTCTTC
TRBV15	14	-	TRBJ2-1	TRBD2	CATSAGGDKVEQFF	TGTGCCACCAGCGCGGGAGGCGATAAAGTGGAGCAGTTCTTC
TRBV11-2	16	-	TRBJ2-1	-	CASSPVGRASYNEQFF	TGTGCCAGCAGCCCGGTGGGGCGGGCCTCCTACAATGAGCAGTTCTTC
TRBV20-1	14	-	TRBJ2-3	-	CSLPDQSSTDTQYF	TGCAGCCTGCCGGACCAATCTAGCACAGATACGCAGTATTTT
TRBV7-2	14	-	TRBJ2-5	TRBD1	CASSARTGVETQYF	TGTGCCAGCAGCGCCCGGACAGGGGTAGAGACCCAGTACTTC
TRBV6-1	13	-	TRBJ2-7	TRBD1	CASCDRGMYEQYF	TGTGCCAGCTGTGACAGGGGTATGTACGAGCAGTACTTC
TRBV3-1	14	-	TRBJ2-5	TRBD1	CASRETGGEETQYF	TGTGCCAGCAGGGAAACAGGGGGAGAAGAGACCCAGTACTTC
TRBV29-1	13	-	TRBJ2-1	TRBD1	CSLGYGTANEQFF	TGCAGCTTAGGTTACGGGACAGCCAATGAGCAGTTCTTC
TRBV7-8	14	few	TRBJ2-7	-	CASSDDLANYEQYF	TGTGCCAGCAGCGACGACCTAGCCAACTACGAGCAGTACTTC
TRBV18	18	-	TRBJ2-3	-	CASSQLRRDPANTDTQYF	TGTGCCAGCTCACAACTACGCCGGGACCCAGCCAACACAGATACGCAGTATTTT
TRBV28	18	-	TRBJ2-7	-	CASSLLLGGLITSYEQYF	TGTGCCAGCAGTTTATTACTGGGTGGGCTCATCACGTCCTACGAGCAGTACTTC
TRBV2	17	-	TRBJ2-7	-	CASSELSQGTMYYEQYF	TGTGCCAGCAGTGAACTGAGTCAAGGGACAATGTACTACGAGCAGTACTTC
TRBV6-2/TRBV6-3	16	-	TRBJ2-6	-	CASSSRGQAGANVLTF	TGTGCCAGCAGCTCCCGGGGGCAGGCTGGGGCCAACGTCCTGACTTTC
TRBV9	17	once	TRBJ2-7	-	CASSVPRPTVLDYEQYF	TGTGCCAGCAGCGTTCCAAGACCGACAGTGCTTGACTACGAGCAGTACTTC
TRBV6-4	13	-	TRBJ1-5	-	CASSEDSYQPQHF	TGTGCCAGCAGTGAGGACAGTTATCAGCCCCAGCATTTT
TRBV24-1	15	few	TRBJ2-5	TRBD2	CATSGAGGGQETQYF	TGTGCCACCAGCGGTGCCGGCGGGGGCCAAGAGACCCAGTACTTC
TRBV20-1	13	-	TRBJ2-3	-	CSAIGQAADTQYF	TGCAGTGCAATAGGTCAGGCGGCAGATACGCAGTATTTT
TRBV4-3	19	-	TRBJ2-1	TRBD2	CASSQDIELAGVFYNEQFF	TGCGCCAGCAGCCAAGATATCGAGCTAGCGGGAGTTTTCTACAATGAGCAGTTCTTC
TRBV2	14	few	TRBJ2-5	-	CASRDGGSQETQYF	TGTGCCAGCAGGGATGGGGGATCCCAAGAGACCCAGTACTTC
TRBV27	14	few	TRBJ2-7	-	CASSATAGTYEQYF	TGTGCCAGCAGCGCGACAGCGGGTACCTACGAGCAGTACTTC
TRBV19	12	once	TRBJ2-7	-	CASKGDNYEQYF	TGTGCCAGTAAGGGGGACAACTACGAGCAGTACTTC
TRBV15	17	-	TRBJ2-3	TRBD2	CATSRAASGRAADTQYF	TGTGCCACCAGCAGAGCCGCTAGCGGGAGGGCAGCAGATACGCAGTATTTT
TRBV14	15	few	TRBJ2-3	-	CASSQEQGARDTQYF	TGTGCCAGCAGCCAAGAACAGGGTGCACGAGATACGCAGTATTTT
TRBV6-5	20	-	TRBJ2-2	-	CASSYFFLGVESGNTGELFF	TGTGCCAGCAGTTACTTTTTCCTCGGAGTTGAGAGCGGGAACACCGGGGAGCTGTTTTTT
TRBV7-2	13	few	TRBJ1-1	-	CASSFTGRGEAFF	TGTGCCAGCAGCTTTACAGGGAGGGGTGAAGCTTTCTTT
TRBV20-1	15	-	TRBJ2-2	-	CSALLGGLGTGELFF	TGCAGTGCCCTCCTTGGGGGCCTGGGAACCGGGGAGCTGTTTTTT